A selection of T cell receptor beta chains follows, all from one sample in a study of T-cell reconstitution after alpha-beta-depleted transplantation in children. TCRdb redid the calling of the PCR reads with MiXCR, one entry per CDR3 protein. Of fewer than 550,000 distinct CDR3 sequences in the sample, roughly 10% are singletons; the top ten hold approximately 2%. The sequenced sample was PBMCs, obtained before TCRalphabeta/CD19-depleted stem cell transplant. These receptors came from a child aged 2 to 15 with inherited bone marrow failure, due to receive a stem cell transplant. The CDR3 runs from the conserved cysteine through the conserved F or W. The D gene is left open where the match is weak. Not every row has a clone size; where given, it reads once, few, many or a size class.

CDR3aa: CASSSVAGGGKNIQYF
CDR3nt: TGTGCCAGCAGCTCCGTAGCGGGAGGTGGCAAAAACATTCAGTACTTC
v_gene: TRBV7-2
abundance: few
j_gene: TRBJ2-4
d_gene: TRBD2

CDR3aa: CSVAGGGRAPYEQYF
CDR3nt: TGCAGCGTTGCGGGAGGGGGTCGAGCTCCCTACGAGCAGTACTTC
v_gene: TRBV29-1
abundance: many
j_gene: TRBJ2-7
d_gene: TRBD2

CDR3aa: CSVGAADDSYNEQFF
CDR3nt: TGCAGCGTTGGAGCAGCGGACGACTCCTACAATGAGCAGTTCTTC
v_gene: TRBV29-1
abundance: many
j_gene: TRBJ2-1
d_gene: -

CDR3aa: CASSLGGRGSYNEQFF
CDR3nt: TGTGCCAGCAGCTTAGGCGGGAGGGGCTCCTACAATGAGCAGTTCTTC
v_gene: TRBV19
abundance: many
j_gene: TRBJ2-1
d_gene: TRBD2

CDR3aa: CASRTALNTGELFF
CDR3nt: TGTGCCAGCCGGACAGCTTTGAACACCGGGGAGCTGTTTTTT
v_gene: TRBV6-4
abundance: -
j_gene: TRBJ2-2
d_gene: -

CDR3aa: CASSQGVEYNEQFF
CDR3nt: TGTGCCAGCAGCCAAGGGGTCGAGTACAATGAGCAGTTCTTC
v_gene: TRBV3-1
abundance: many
j_gene: TRBJ2-1
d_gene: -

CDR3aa: CATSRDQEGWGPTDTQYF
CDR3nt: TGTGCCACCAGCAGAGATCAGGAGGGCTGGGGACCCACAGATACGCAGTATTTT
v_gene: TRBV15
abundance: few
j_gene: TRBJ2-3
d_gene: -

CDR3aa: CASSPGLATETQYF
CDR3nt: TGCGCCAGCAGCCCTGGACTAGCAACCGAGACCCAGTACTTC
v_gene: TRBV5-1
abundance: -
j_gene: TRBJ2-5
d_gene: TRBD2

CDR3aa: CASTLSLAGGVSYEQYF
CDR3nt: TGCGCCAGCACACTCTCCTTAGCGGGAGGAGTCTCCTACGAGCAGTACTTC
v_gene: TRBV4-1
abundance: many
j_gene: TRBJ2-7
d_gene: TRBD2

CDR3aa: CSVNRHPIAGTDTQYF
CDR3nt: TGCAGCGTCAACAGGCATCCTATAGCGGGCACAGATACGCAGTATTTT
v_gene: TRBV29-1
abundance: many
j_gene: TRBJ2-3
d_gene: -

CDR3aa: CASSWKGSYEQYF
CDR3nt: TGTGCCAGCAGTTGGAAGGGATCCTACGAGCAGTACTTC
v_gene: TRBV27
abundance: many
j_gene: TRBJ2-7
d_gene: -

CDR3aa: CASSSIQGPDQETQYF
CDR3nt: TGTGCCAGCAGTTCCATACAGGGGCCCGACCAAGAGACCCAGTACTTC
v_gene: TRBV6-5
abundance: many
j_gene: TRBJ2-5
d_gene: TRBD1

CDR3aa: CASRTPGLRYEQYF
CDR3nt: TGTGCCAGCAGAACACCGGGACTCCGATACGAGCAGTACTTC
v_gene: TRBV6-1
abundance: many
j_gene: TRBJ2-7
d_gene: -

CDR3aa: CASSFFSGTSYEQYF
CDR3nt: TGTGCCAGCAGCTTTTTCAGCGGAACCTCCTACGAGCAGTACTTC
v_gene: TRBV7-2
abundance: many
j_gene: TRBJ2-7
d_gene: -

CDR3aa: CASSLLDSRTDTQYF
CDR3nt: TGTGCCAGCAGCTTATTAGACTCACGCACAGATACGCAGTATTTT
v_gene: TRBV7-9
abundance: -
j_gene: TRBJ2-3
d_gene: -

CDR3aa: CASSQGLAGLYEQYF
CDR3nt: TGCGCCAGCAGCCAAGGACTAGCGGGGCTTTACGAGCAGTACTTC
v_gene: TRBV5-1
abundance: many
j_gene: TRBJ2-7
d_gene: TRBD2

CDR3aa: CSASVHPLDYGYTF
CDR3nt: TGCAGTGCTAGCGTCCACCCCCTGGACTATGGCTACACCTTC
v_gene: TRBV20-1
abundance: many
j_gene: TRBJ1-2
d_gene: -

CDR3aa: CASTQWGDSSYEQYF
CDR3nt: TGTGCCAGCACCCAGTGGGGGGACAGCTCCTACGAGCAGTACTTC
v_gene: TRBV3-1
abundance: many
j_gene: TRBJ2-7
d_gene: -

CDR3aa: CASSPIGGYEQYF
CDR3nt: TGTGCCAGCAGTCCGATAGGGGGGTACGAGCAGTACTTC
v_gene: TRBV12-3/TRBV12-4
abundance: few
j_gene: TRBJ2-7
d_gene: -

CDR3aa: CASTRDGYYEQYF
CDR3nt: TGCGCCAGCACCCGGGACGGATACTACGAGCAGTACTTC
v_gene: TRBV5-1
abundance: -
j_gene: TRBJ2-7
d_gene: -

CDR3aa: CASRGTGFSYEQYF
CDR3nt: TGTGCCAGCAGGGGGACGGGTTTCTCCTACGAGCAGTACTTC
v_gene: TRBV12-3/TRBV12-4
abundance: many
j_gene: TRBJ2-7
d_gene: -

CDR3aa: CASSPGTSAPEQYF
CDR3nt: TGTGCCAGCAGTCCCGGGACTAGCGCGCCCGAGCAGTACTTC
v_gene: TRBV6-1
abundance: -
j_gene: TRBJ2-7
d_gene: TRBD2

CDR3aa: CASRTAGNEQYF
CDR3nt: TGTGCCAGCCGGACAGCTGGCAACGAGCAGTACTTC
v_gene: TRBV6-5
abundance: many
j_gene: TRBJ2-7
d_gene: -

CDR3aa: CASSAGLPSHEQYF
CDR3nt: TGTGCCAGCAGCGCCGGGCTCCCCTCCCACGAGCAGTACTTC
v_gene: TRBV9
abundance: many
j_gene: TRBJ2-7
d_gene: -

CDR3aa: CASSQEETASGANVLTF
CDR3nt: TGTGCCAGCAGCCAAGAGGAGACAGCTTCTGGGGCCAACGTCCTGACTTTC
v_gene: TRBV4-2
abundance: many
j_gene: TRBJ2-6
d_gene: -

CDR3aa: CSVEGGQHPQETQYF
CDR3nt: TGCAGCGTTGAGGGTGGACAGCACCCCCAAGAGACCCAGTACTTC
v_gene: TRBV29-1
abundance: -
j_gene: TRBJ2-5
d_gene: -

CDR3aa: CASSQGDRAGNQPQHF
CDR3nt: TGTGCCAGCAGCCAGGGAGACAGGGCCGGCAATCAGCCCCAGCATTTT
v_gene: TRBV4-2
abundance: few
j_gene: TRBJ1-5
d_gene: TRBD1

CDR3aa: CASSLVGQGRLSSYEQYF
CDR3nt: TGTGCCAGCAGCTTGGTCGGACAGGGGCGATTAAGCTCCTACGAGCAGTACTTC
v_gene: TRBV5-5
abundance: few
j_gene: TRBJ2-7
d_gene: TRBD1

CDR3aa: CSASSGTGRNEQYF
CDR3nt: TGCAGTGCTAGCTCAGGGACAGGGAGAAACGAGCAGTACTTC
v_gene: TRBV20-1
abundance: -
j_gene: TRBJ2-7
d_gene: TRBD1

CDR3aa: CASSPPADSYNEQFF
CDR3nt: TGTGCCAGCTCACCACCGGCTGATTCCTACAATGAGCAGTTCTTC
v_gene: TRBV18
abundance: many
j_gene: TRBJ2-1
d_gene: -

CDR3aa: CASSLSTGRGETQYF
CDR3nt: TGTGCCAGCTCGCTTTCGACAGGTAGGGGAGAGACCCAGTACTTC
v_gene: TRBV18
abundance: many
j_gene: TRBJ2-5
d_gene: -

CDR3aa: CASSHHPAGVNEQFF
CDR3nt: TGTGCCAGCAGCCACCACCCAGCGGGCGTAAATGAGCAGTTCTTC
v_gene: TRBV7-9
abundance: -
j_gene: TRBJ2-1
d_gene: -

CDR3aa: CSARARGGDTEAFF
CDR3nt: TGCAGTGCTAGGGCTAGGGGGGGGGACACTGAAGCTTTCTTT
v_gene: TRBV20-1
abundance: few
j_gene: TRBJ1-1
d_gene: -

CDR3aa: CASSERERRAFF
CDR3nt: TGTGCCAGCAGTGAAAGGGAGAGAAGAGCTTTCTTT
v_gene: TRBV2
abundance: many
j_gene: TRBJ1-1
d_gene: -

CDR3aa: CASSYSFLDPGRRKETQYF
CDR3nt: TGTGCCAGCAGTTATTCTTTTTTGGACCCGGGACGGAGGAAGGAGACCCAGTACTTC
v_gene: TRBV6-2/TRBV6-3
abundance: many
j_gene: TRBJ2-5
d_gene: -

CDR3aa: CASSPEQRITDTQYF
CDR3nt: TGTGCCAGCAGCCCCGAGCAACGGATCACAGATACGCAGTATTTT
v_gene: TRBV7-6
abundance: few
j_gene: TRBJ2-3
d_gene: -

CDR3aa: CASSIAAIPFAPIWLQHF
CDR3nt: TGTGCCAGTAGTATTGCGGCGATCCCTTTCGCCCCCATTTGGCTCCAGCATTTT
v_gene: TRBV19
abundance: -
j_gene: TRBJ1-5
d_gene: -

CDR3aa: CSATWTSGRADTQYF
CDR3nt: TGCAGTGCTACCTGGACTAGCGGGAGAGCAGATACGCAGTATTTT
v_gene: TRBV20-1
abundance: many
j_gene: TRBJ2-3
d_gene: TRBD2

CDR3aa: CASLGGLTTEAFF
CDR3nt: TGTGCCAGCTTGGGGGGATTGACTACTGAAGCTTTCTTT
v_gene: TRBV7-9
abundance: many
j_gene: TRBJ1-1
d_gene: -

CDR3aa: CAVPGLTYEQYF
CDR3nt: TGTGCCGTACCGGGACTAACCTACGAGCAGTACTTC
v_gene: TRBV10-3
abundance: many
j_gene: TRBJ2-7
d_gene: TRBD2

CDR3aa: CASSFQGTQYF
CDR3nt: TGTGCCAGCAGCTTTCAGGGGACCCAGTACTTC
v_gene: TRBV7-6
abundance: -
j_gene: TRBJ2-5
d_gene: -

CDR3aa: CASSPGVASGEGRNTQYF
CDR3nt: TGTGCCAGCAGCCCAGGGGTGGCAAGCGGGGAGGGACGGAATACGCAGTATTTT
v_gene: TRBV27
abundance: many
j_gene: TRBJ2-3
d_gene: -

CDR3aa: CASSLGPNSYEQYF
CDR3nt: TGTGCCAGCAGCTTAGGACCGAACTCCTACGAGCAGTACTTC
v_gene: TRBV5-1
abundance: many
j_gene: TRBJ2-7
d_gene: -

CDR3aa: CASRHSGSYNEQFF
CDR3nt: TGTGCCAGCAGGCACTCGGGGTCCTACAATGAGCAGTTCTTC
v_gene: TRBV12-3/TRBV12-4
abundance: -
j_gene: TRBJ2-1
d_gene: -

CDR3aa: CASSLVPTSFGGELFF
CDR3nt: TGTGCCAGCAGTTTAGTCCCGACGTCCTTTGGCGGGGAGCTGTTTTTT
v_gene: TRBV12-3/TRBV12-4
abundance: -
j_gene: TRBJ2-2
d_gene: -

CDR3aa: CASSFEQENTEAFF
CDR3nt: TGTGCCAGCAGCTTCGAACAGGAGAACACTGAAGCTTTCTTT
v_gene: TRBV7-2
abundance: -
j_gene: TRBJ1-1
d_gene: -

CDR3aa: CASSGNSGPSYNEQFF
CDR3nt: TGTGCCAGCAGCGGAAATAGCGGGCCCTCCTACAATGAGCAGTTCTTC
v_gene: TRBV3-1
abundance: -
j_gene: TRBJ2-1
d_gene: TRBD2

CDR3aa: CASSFPTSGIGDTQYF
CDR3nt: TGTGCCAGCAGCTTCCCGACTAGCGGGATAGGAGATACGCAGTATTTT
v_gene: TRBV7-6
abundance: many
j_gene: TRBJ2-3
d_gene: TRBD2

CDR3aa: CASSRLSGRHTGELFF
CDR3nt: TGTGCCAGCAGCCGCCTGTCGGGGCGGCACACCGGGGAGCTGTTTTTT
v_gene: TRBV7-9
abundance: -
j_gene: TRBJ2-2
d_gene: -

CDR3aa: CASSLGVGEGETQYF
CDR3nt: TGTGCCAGCAGCTTAGGTGTAGGGGAAGGAGAGACCCAGTACTTC
v_gene: TRBV7-9
abundance: many
j_gene: TRBJ2-5
d_gene: -

CDR3aa: CASNIQGSGYEQYF
CDR3nt: TGTGCCAGCAATATACAGGGAAGTGGCTACGAGCAGTACTTC
v_gene: TRBV28
abundance: many
j_gene: TRBJ2-7
d_gene: -

CDR3aa: CSLGAGGGNEQFF
CDR3nt: TGCAGTCTCGGAGCGGGAGGAGGGAATGAGCAGTTCTTC
v_gene: TRBV20-1
abundance: -
j_gene: TRBJ2-1
d_gene: TRBD2

CDR3aa: CSVEKDRAPYNEQFF
CDR3nt: TGCAGCGTTGAAAAAGACAGGGCGCCCTACAATGAGCAGTTCTTC
v_gene: TRBV29-1
abundance: few
j_gene: TRBJ2-1
d_gene: TRBD1

CDR3aa: CASSLSIYGVYGYTF
CDR3nt: TGTGCCAGCAGTTTATCTATATATGGGGTCTATGGCTACACCTTC
v_gene: TRBV27
abundance: many
j_gene: TRBJ1-2
d_gene: -

CDR3aa: CTKGRLETQYF
CDR3nt: TGCACAAAGGGCCGTTTGGAGACCCAGTACTTC
v_gene: TRBV20-1
abundance: few
j_gene: TRBJ2-5
d_gene: -

CDR3aa: CASSLKAYEQYF
CDR3nt: TGTGCCAGCAGCTTGAAGGCCTACGAGCAGTACTTC
v_gene: TRBV5-5
abundance: many
j_gene: TRBJ2-7
d_gene: -

CDR3aa: CASSQVYSSEYYEQYF
CDR3nt: TGCGCCAGCAGCCAAGTTTATTCTAGCGAGTACTACGAGCAGTACTTC
v_gene: TRBV4-1
abundance: few
j_gene: TRBJ2-7
d_gene: -

CDR3aa: CASSKNSPPDTQYF
CDR3nt: TGTGCCAGCAGCAAAAACTCCCCCCCAGATACGCAGTATTTT
v_gene: TRBV21-1
abundance: many
j_gene: TRBJ2-3
d_gene: -

CDR3aa: CASEDRVSPETQYF
CDR3nt: TGTGCCAGCGAAGACCGGGTTTCACCAGAGACCCAGTACTTC
v_gene: TRBV28
abundance: few
j_gene: TRBJ2-5
d_gene: -